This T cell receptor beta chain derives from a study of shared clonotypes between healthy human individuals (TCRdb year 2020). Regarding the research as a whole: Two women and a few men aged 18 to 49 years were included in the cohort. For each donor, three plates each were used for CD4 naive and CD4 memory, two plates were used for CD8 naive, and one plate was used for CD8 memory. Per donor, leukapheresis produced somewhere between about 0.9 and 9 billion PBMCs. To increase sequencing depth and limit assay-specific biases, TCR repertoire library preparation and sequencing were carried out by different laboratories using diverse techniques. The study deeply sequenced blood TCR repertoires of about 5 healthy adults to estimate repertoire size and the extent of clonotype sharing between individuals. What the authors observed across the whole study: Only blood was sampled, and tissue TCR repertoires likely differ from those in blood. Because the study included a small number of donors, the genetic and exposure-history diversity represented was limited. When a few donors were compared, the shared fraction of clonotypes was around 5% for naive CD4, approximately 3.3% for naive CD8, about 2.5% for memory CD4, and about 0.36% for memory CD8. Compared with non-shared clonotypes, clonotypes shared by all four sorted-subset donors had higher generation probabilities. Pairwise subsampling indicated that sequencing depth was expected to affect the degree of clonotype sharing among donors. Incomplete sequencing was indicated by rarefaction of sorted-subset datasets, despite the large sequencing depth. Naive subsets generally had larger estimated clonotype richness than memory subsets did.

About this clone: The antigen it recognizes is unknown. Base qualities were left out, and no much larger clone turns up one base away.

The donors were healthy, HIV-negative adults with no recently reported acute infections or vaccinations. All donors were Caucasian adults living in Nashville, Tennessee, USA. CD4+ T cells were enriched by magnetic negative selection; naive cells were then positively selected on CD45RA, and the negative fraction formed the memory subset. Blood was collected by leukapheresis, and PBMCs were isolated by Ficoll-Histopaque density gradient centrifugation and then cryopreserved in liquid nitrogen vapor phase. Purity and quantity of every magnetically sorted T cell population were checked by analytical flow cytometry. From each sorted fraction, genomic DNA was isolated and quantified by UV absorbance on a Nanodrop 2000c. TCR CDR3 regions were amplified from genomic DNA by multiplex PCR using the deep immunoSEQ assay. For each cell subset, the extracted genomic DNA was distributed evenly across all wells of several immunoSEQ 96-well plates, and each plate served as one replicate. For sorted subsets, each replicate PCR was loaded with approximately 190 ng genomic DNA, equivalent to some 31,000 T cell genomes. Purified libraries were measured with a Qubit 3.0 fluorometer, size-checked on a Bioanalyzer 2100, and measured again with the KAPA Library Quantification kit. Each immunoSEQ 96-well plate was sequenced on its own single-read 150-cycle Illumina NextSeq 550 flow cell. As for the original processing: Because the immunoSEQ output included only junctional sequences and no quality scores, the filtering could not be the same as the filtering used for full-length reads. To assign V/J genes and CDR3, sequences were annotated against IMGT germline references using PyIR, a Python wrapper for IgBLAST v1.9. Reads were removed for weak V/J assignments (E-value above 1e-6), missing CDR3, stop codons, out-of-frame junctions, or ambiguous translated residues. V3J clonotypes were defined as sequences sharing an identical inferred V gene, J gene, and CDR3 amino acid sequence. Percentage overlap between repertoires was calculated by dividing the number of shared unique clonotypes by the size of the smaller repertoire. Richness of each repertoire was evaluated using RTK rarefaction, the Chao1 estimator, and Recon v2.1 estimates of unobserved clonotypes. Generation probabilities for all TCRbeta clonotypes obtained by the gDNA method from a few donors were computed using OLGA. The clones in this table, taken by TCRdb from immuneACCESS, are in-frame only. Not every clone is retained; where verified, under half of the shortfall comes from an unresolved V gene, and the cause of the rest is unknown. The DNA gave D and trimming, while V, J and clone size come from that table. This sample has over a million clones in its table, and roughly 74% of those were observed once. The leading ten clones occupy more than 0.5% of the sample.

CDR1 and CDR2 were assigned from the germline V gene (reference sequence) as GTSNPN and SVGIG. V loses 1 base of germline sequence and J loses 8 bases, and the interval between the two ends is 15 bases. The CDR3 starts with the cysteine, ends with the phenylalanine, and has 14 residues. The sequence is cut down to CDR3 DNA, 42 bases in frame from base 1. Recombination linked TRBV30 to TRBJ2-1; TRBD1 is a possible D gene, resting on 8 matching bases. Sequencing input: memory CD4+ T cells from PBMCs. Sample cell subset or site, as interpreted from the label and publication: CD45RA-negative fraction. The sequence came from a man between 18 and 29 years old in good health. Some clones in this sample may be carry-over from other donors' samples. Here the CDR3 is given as CAWSGGRGQDEQFF. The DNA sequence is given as TGTGCCTGGAGTGGTGGGAGGGGACAGGATGAGCAGTTCTTC.